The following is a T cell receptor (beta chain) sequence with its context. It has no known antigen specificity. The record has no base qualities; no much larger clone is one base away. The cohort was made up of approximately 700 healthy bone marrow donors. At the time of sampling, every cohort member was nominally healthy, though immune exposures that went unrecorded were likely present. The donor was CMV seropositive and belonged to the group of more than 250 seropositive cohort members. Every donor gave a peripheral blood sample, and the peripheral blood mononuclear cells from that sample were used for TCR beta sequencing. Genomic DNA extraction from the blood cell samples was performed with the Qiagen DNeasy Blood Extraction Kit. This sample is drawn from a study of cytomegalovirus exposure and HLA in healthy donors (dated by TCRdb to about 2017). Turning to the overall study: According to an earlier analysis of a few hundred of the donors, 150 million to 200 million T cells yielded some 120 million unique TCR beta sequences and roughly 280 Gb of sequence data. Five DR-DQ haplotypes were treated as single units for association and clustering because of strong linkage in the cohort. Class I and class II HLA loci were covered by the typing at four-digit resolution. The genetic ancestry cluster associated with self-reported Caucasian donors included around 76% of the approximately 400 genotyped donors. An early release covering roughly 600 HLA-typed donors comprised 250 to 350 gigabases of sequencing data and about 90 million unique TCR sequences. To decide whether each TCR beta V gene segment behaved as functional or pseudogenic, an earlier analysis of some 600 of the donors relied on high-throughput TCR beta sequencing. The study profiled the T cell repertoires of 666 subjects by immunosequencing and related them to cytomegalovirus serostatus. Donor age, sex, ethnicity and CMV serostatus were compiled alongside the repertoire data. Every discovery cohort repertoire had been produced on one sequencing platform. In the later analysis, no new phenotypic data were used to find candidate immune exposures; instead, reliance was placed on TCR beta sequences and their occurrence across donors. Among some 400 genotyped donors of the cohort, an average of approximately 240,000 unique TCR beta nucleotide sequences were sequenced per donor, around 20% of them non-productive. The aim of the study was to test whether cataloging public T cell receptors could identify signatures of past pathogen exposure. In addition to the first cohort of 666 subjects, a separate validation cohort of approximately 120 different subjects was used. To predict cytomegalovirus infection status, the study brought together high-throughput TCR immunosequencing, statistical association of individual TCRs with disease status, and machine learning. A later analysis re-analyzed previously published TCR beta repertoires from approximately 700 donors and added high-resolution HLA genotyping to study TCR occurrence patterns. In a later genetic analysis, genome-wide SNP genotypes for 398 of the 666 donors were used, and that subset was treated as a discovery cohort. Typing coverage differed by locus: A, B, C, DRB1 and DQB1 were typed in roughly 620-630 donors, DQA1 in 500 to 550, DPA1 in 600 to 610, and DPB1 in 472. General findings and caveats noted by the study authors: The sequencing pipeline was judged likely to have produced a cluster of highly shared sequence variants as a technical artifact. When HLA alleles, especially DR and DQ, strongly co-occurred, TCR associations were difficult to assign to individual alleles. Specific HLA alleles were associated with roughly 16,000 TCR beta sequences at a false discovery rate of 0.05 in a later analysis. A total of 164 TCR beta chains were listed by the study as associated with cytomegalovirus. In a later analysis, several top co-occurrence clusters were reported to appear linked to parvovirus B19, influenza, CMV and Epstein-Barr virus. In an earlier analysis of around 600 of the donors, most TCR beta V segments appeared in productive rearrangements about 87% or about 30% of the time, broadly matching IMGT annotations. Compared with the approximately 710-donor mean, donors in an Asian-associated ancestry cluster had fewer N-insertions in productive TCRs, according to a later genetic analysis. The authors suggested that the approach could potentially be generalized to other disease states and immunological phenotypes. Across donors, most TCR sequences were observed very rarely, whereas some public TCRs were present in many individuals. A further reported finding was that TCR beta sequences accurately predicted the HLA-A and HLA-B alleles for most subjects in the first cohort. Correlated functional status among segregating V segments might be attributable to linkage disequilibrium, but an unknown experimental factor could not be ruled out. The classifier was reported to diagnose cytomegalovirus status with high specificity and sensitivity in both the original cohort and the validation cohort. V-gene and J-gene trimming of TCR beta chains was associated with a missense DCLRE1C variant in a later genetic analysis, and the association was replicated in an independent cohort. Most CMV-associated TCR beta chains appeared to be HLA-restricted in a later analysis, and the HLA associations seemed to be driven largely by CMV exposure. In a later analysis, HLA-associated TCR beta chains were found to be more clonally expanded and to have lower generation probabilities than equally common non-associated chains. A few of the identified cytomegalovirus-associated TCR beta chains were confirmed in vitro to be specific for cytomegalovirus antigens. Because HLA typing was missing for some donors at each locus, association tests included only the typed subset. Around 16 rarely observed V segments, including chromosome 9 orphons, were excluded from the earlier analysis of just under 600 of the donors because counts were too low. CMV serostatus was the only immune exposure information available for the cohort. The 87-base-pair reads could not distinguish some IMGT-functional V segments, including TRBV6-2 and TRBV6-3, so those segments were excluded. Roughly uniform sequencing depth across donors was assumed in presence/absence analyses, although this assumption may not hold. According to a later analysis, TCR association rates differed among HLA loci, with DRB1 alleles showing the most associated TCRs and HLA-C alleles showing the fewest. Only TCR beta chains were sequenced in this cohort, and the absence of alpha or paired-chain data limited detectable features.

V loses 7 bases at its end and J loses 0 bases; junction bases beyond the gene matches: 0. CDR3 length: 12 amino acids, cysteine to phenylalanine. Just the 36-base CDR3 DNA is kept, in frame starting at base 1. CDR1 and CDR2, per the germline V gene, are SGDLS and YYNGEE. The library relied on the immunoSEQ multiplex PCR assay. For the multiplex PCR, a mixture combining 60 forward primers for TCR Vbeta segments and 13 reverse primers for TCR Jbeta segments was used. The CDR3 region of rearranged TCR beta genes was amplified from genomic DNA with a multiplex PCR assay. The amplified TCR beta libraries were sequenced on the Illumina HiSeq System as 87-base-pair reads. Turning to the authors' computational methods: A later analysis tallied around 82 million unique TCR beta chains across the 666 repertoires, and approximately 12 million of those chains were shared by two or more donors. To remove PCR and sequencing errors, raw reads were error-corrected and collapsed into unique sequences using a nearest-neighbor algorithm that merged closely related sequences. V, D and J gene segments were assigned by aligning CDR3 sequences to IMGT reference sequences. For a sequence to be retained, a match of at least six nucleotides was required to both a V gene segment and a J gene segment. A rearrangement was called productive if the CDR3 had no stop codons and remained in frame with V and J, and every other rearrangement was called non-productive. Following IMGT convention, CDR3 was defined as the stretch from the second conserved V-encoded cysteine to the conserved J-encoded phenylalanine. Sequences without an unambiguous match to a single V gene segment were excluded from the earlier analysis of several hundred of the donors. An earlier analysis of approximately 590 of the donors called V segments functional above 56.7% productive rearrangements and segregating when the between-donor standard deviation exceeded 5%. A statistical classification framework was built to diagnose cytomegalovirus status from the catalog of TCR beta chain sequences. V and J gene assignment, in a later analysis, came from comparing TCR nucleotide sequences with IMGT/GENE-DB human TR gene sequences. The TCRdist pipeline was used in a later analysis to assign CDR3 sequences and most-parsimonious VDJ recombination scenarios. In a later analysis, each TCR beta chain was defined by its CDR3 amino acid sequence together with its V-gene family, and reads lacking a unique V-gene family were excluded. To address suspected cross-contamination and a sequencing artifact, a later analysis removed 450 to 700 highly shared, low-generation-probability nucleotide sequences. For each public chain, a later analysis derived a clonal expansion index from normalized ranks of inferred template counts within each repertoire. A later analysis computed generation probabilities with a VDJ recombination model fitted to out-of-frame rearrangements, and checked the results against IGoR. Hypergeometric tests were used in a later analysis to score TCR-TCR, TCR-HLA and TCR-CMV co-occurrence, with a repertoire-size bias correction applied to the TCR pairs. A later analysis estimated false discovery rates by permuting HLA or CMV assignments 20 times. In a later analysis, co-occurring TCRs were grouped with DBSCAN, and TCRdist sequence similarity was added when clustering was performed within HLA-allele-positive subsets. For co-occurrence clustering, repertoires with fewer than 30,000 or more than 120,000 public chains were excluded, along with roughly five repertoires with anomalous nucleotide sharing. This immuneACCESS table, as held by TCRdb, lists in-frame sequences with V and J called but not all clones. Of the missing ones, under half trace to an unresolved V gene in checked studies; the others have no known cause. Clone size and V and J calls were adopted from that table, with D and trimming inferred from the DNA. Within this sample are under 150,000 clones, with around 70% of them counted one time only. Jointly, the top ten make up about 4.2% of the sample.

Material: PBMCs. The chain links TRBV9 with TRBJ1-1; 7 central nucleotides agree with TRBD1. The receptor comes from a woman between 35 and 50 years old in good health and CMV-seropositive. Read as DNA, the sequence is TGTGCCAGCGGACAGGTGAACACTGAAGCTTTCTTT. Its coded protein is CASGQVNTEAFF.